This TCR beta chain was identified in a study of shared clonotypes between healthy human individuals. This clone was observed a single time. Trimming took off 1 base at V and 4 bases at J, with 13 bases between the two ends. This CDR3 spans 15 amino acids. Looked up from germline, CDR1 is MDHEN and CDR2 is SYDVKM. The protocol was immunoSEQ multiplex PCR, while the TCRdb copy is restricted to in-frame clones and leaves out a portion. Of approximately 500,000 clones in the sample, approximately 95% were seen once. Sequenced sample: naive CD4+ T cells sorted from blood. Subset meaning: CD45RA+ positively selected. This chain connects TRBV28 to TRBJ1-1; weak D call: TRBD1 (5 bases). This receptor was taken from a woman aged 30 to 39 in good health. CDR3 protein: CASSLFRRGGTEAFF. In nucleotides, the CDR3 is TGTGCCAGCAGTTTATTTCGGCGGGGGGGCACTGAAGCTTTCTTT.